One sample yielded the 5 T cell receptor beta chains listed below, sequenced in a study of cytomegalovirus exposure and HLA in healthy donors. PCR involved 60 Vbeta and 13 Jbeta primers. The table came from immunoSEQ multiplex PCR; TCRdb's copy has only in-frame clones and leaves some out. The table records 160,000 or so clones, around three quarters of them present only once. Sequencing was carried out using PBMCs. These receptors all stem from a man in his forties or fifties in good health and CMV-seronegative.

The rearrangement links TRBV6-5 to TRBJ2-7; TRBD1 matches at 9 bases. The CDR3 runs 15 residues. Per the germline V gene, CDR1 is MNHEY and CDR2 is SVGAGI. The V and J ends lost 6 bases and 0 bases, in that order; junction bases with no gene match: 6. The CDR3 DNA sequence: TGTGCCAGCAGGTCCGGACAGGGGCGCTCCTACGAGCAGTACGTC. Translated: CASRSGQGRSYEQYV.

The J gene is TRBJ1-1, the V gene TRBV11-2; D gene unclear. Germline-derived CDR1 and CDR2 are SGHAT and FQNNGV. This CDR3 comprises 13 residues. Trimming stripped 5 bases from V and 1 base from J, with 8 bases between. The CDR3 DNA sequence: TGTGCCAGCAGCCTGAGGAGGAACACTGAAGCTTTCTTT. Translating gives CASSLRRNTEAFF.

The chain couples TRBV10-3 to TRBJ1-5; 9 positions agree with TRBD1. V shed 4 bases and J 0 bases; nucleotides not matched to a gene: 1. Germline CDR1 ENHRY, CDR2 SYGVKD. The CDR3 is 15 amino acids. The CDR3, as DNA: TGTGCCATCAGTGGGGACAGGGATAGCAATCAGCCCCAGCATTTT. It specifies CAISGDRDSNQPQHF.

The chain uses TRBV5-4 and TRBJ1-1; no clear D gene. V was pared by 0 bases and J by 0 bases, with 6 bases between. The CDR3 has 14 residues. The germline V gene encodes CDR1 SGHNT and CDR2 YYREEE (reference sequence). The CDR3 coding sequence is TGTGCCAGCAGCTTGGAGGCGGTGAACACTGAAGCTTTCTTT. The encoded protein is CASSLEAVNTEAFF.

This clone was seen once. This sequence joins TRBV9 and TRBJ1-6; the D gene is possibly TRBD1 (5 bases). V dropped 0 bases and J dropped 4 bases, with 14 bases sitting between them. The CDR3 spans 17 residues. The V gene's germline CDR1 is SGDLS and CDR2 YYNGEE. CDR3 protein: CASSVDEGDAYNSPLHF. CDR3 DNA: TGTGCCAGCAGCGTAGATGAAGGGGATGCGTATAATTCACCCCTCCACTTT.